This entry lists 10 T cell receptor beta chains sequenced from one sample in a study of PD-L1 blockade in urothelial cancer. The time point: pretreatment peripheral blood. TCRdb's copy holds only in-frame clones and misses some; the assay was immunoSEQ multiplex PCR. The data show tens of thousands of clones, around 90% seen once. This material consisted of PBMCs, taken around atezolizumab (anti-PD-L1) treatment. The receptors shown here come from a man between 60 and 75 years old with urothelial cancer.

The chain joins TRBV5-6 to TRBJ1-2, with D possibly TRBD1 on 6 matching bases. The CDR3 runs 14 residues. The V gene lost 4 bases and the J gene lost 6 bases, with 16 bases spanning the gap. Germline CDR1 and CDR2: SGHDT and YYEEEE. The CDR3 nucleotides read TGTGCCAGCAGCCCATGGCCAGGGGACGATGGCTACACCTTC. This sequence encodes CASSPWPGDDGYTF.

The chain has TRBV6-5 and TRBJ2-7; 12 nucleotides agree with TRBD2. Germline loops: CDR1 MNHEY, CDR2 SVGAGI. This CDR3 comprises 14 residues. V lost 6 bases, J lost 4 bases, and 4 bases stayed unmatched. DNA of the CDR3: TGTGCCAGCAGCCGACTAGCGGGGGCTTACGAGCAGTACTTC. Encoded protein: CASSRLAGAYEQYF.

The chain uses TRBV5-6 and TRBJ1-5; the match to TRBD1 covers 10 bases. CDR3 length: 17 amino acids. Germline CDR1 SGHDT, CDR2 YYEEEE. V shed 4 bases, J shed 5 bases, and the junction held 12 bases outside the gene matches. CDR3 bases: TGTGCCAGCAGCCCTTTGCGGGACAGGGGATATGATCAGCCCCAGCATTTT. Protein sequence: CASSPLRDRGYDQPQHF. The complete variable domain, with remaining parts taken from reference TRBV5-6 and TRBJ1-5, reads DAGVTQSPTHLIKTRGQQVTLRCSPKSGHDTVSWYQQALGQGPQFIFQYYEEEERQRGNFPDRFSGHQFPNYSSELNVNALLLGDSALYLCASSPLRDRGYDQPQHFGDGTRLSIL.

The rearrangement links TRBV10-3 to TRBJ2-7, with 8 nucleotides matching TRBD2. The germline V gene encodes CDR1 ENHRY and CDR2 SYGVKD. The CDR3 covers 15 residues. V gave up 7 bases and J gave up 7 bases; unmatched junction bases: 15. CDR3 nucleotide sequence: TGTGCCATCAAGGGCGCGGGGGGTGACCTGGGGGAGCAGTACTTC. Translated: CAIKGAGGDLGEQYF.

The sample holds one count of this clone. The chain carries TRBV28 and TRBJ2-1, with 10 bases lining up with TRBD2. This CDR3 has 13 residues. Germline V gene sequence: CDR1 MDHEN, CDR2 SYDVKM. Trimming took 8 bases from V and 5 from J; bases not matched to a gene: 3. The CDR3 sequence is CASFLAGDNEQFF. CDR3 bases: TGTGCCAGCTTTCTAGCGGGAGACAATGAGCAGTTCTTC. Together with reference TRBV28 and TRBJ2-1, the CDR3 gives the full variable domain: DVKVTQSSRYLVKRTGEKVFLECVQDMDHENMFWYRQDPGLGLRLIYFSYDVKMKEKGDIPEGYSVSREKKERFSLILESASTNQTSMYLCASFLAGDNEQFFGPGTRLTVL.

The CDR3 reads CASSQDVGVAGLQETQYF. The CDR3 coding sequence is TGTGCCAGCAGCCAAGATGTAGGGGTAGCGGGTTTGCAAGAGACCCAGTACTTC. The rearrangement links TRBV4-2 to TRBJ2-5; TRBD2 agrees at 7 bases. The CDR3 runs 18 residues. The V segment lost 0 bases and the J segment 2 bases; nucleotides outside the gene matches: 12. CDR1 is LGHNA and CDR2 is YNFKEQ in the germline V gene.

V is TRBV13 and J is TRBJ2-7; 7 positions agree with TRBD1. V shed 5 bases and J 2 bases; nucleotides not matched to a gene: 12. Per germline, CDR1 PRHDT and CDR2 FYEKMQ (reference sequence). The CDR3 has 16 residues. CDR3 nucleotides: TGTGCCAGCAGCATAGAAGGGGGCGAGGGTACCTACGAGCAGTACTTC. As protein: CASSIEGGEGTYEQYF.

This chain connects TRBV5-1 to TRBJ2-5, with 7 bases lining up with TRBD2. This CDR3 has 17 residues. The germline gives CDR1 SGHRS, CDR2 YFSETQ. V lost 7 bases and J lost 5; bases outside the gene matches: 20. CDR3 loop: CASGRGAGAGTSETQYF. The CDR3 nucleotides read TGCGCCAGCGGCCGCGGTGCGGGAGCGGGAACTTCCGAGACCCAGTACTTC.

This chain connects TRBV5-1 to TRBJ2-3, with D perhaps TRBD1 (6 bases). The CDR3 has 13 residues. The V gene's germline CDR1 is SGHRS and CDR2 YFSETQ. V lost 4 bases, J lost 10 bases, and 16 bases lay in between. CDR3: CASSTGYQGPQYF. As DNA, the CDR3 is TGCGCCAGCAGCACCGGATATCAGGGGCCGCAGTATTTT.

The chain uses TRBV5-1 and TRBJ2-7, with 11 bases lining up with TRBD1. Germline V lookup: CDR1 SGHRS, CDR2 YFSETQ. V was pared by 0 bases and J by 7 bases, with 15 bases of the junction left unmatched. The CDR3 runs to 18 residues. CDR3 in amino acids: CASSLAPSRGQGAWEQYF. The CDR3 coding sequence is TGCGCCAGCAGCTTGGCTCCCTCACGAGGACAGGGGGCTTGGGAGCAGTACTTC.